The text below deals with one T cell receptor (beta chain). The target antigen is unknown. The data belong to a study of PD-1 blockade in classical Hodgkin lymphoma. Points from the study as a whole: Patients starting nivolumab less than 1 year after ASCT had lower diversity and were excluded from later analyses.

CDR1 is SGHDT, CDR2 YYEEEE, per germline. The CDR3 is 15 amino acids. V was cut by 1 base and J by 2 bases, with 13 bases left in between. Exposure to brentuximab vedotin varied, and each patient had relapsed following autologous stem cell transplantation. The data were produced by immunoSEQ multiplex PCR, yet TCRdb's version contains in-frame clones alone and is incomplete. The data contain about 62,000 clones, about 91% of them singletons. The chain employs TRBV5-6 and TRBJ2-7; D gene ambiguous. The clonotype was recovered from a human donor with classical Hodgkin lymphoma. The material sequenced was peripheral blood mononuclear cells (PBMCs), taken at baseline. CDR3 coding DNA: TGTGCCAGCAGCTTGTGGGTAACATCCCCCTACGAGCAGTACTTC. Translating gives CASSLWVTSPYEQYF.